Listed below are T cell receptor beta chains from one sample, sequenced in a study of blood T cell repertoires in COVID-19. Sequenced by immunoSEQ multiplex PCR; TCRdb stores in-frame clones only, minus some. The table shows nearly 350,000 clones, with 88% occurring only once. Sequenced sample: peripheral blood. All receptors derive from a woman in her 70s with COVID-19, enrolled during active disease. Both conserved end residues are part of each CDR3. Each record gives: V gene, J gene, clone size, D gene, CDR3 protein, CDR3 DNA. D genes are given only for firm matches. The listing skips clone size in some rows; elsewhere it reads once, few, many or a size class.

TRBV7-2,TRBJ1-2,-,TRBD1,CASSRTSDRADGYTF,TGTGCCAGCAGCAGGACCTCGGACAGGGCTGATGGCTACACCTTC
TRBV19,TRBJ1-6,-,-,CASSIVPTGDWNSPLHF,TGTGCCAGTAGTATAGTCCCCACGGGGGATTGGAATTCACCCCTCCACTTT
TRBV29-1,TRBJ2-7,-,-,CSVVPPGVAYEQYF,TGCAGCGTTGTACCCCCAGGGGTGGCCTACGAGCAGTACTTC
TRBV5-1,TRBJ1-2,-,-,CASSSQGADYGYTF,TGCGCCAGCAGCTCACAGGGAGCCGACTATGGCTACACCTTC
TRBV6-2/TRBV6-3,TRBJ1-2,-,-,CASSRRTVEYTF,TGTGCCAGCAGTAGGAGGACAGTGGAATACACCTTC
TRBV18,TRBJ2-3,-,-,CASSPQGHTDTQYF,TGTGCCAGCTCACCCCAGGGCCACACAGATACGCAGTATTTT
TRBV7-9,TRBJ2-5,-,TRBD1,CASSFLSQGETQYF,TGTGCCAGCAGCTTCTTATCACAGGGGGAGACCCAGTACTTC
TRBV19,TRBJ1-1,once,TRBD1,CASIRGTGEDLTEAFF,TGTGCCAGTATTAGGGGGACAGGGGAAGATCTCACTGAAGCTTTCTTT
TRBV29-1,TRBJ1-1,-,-,CSVAKQMNTEAFF,TGCAGCGTTGCGAAACAGATGAACACTGAAGCTTTCTTT
TRBV18,TRBJ1-4,few,-,CASSPGGAREKLFF,TGTGCCAGCTCACCAGGGGGGGCGCGAGAAAAACTGTTTTTT
TRBV9,TRBJ2-1,-,-,CASSSRDNHNEQFF,TGTGCCAGCAGCTCGAGGGACAACCACAATGAGCAGTTCTTC
TRBV24-1,TRBJ2-7,-,-,CATSESGRGSSYEQYF,TGTGCCACCAGTGAGTCGGGCAGGGGTTCATCCTACGAGCAGTACTTC
TRBV9,TRBJ2-7,-,TRBD1,CASSTQSDRGSRYEQYF,TGTGCCAGCAGCACCCAAAGTGACAGGGGTAGTCGGTACGAGCAGTACTTC
TRBV29-1,TRBJ1-2,-,TRBD1,CSARDSPDYGYTF,TGCAGCGCCAGGGACAGCCCTGATTATGGCTACACCTTC
TRBV14,TRBJ1-3,-,-,CAIRDTFSGNTIYF,TGTGCCATCAGGGACACCTTCTCTGGAAACACCATATATTTT
TRBV7-8,TRBJ1-1,-,-,CASSLYEQGNTEAFF,TGTGCCAGCAGCTTATACGAACAGGGGAACACTGAAGCTTTCTTT
TRBV7-9,TRBJ1-4,few,TRBD1,CASSLGQGEKLFF,TGTGCCAGCAGCCTGGGACAGGGAGAAAAACTGTTTTTT
TRBV7-2,TRBJ1-1,-,-,CAILPGTSTEAFF,TGTGCCATTCTCCCCGGGACATCCACTGAAGCTTTCTTT
TRBV29-1,TRBJ2-7,-,-,CSVEGPGSPYEQYF,TGCAGCGTTGAGGGGCCGGGTAGCCCGTACGAGCAGTACTTC
TRBV7-9,TRBJ1-1,-,TRBD1,CASSPTGGEAFF,TGTGCCAGCAGTCCCACAGGGGGTGAAGCTTTCTTT
TRBV19,TRBJ1-5,-,TRBD1,CASKAPDRVQQPQHF,TGTGCCAGTAAGGCCCCCGACAGGGTCCAACAGCCCCAGCATTTT
TRBV5-1,TRBJ2-7,few,TRBD1,CASTGQGPYEQYF,TGCGCCAGCACGGGACAGGGACCCTACGAGCAGTACTTC
TRBV30,TRBJ2-1,-,TRBD2,CAWSLASGYNEQFF,TGTGCCTGGAGTCTGGCTAGCGGGTACAATGAGCAGTTCTTC
TRBV4-2,TRBJ2-1,-,TRBD1,CASSYRDRGQNEQFF,TGTGCCAGCAGCTACCGGGACAGGGGACAAAATGAGCAGTTCTTC
TRBV5-1,TRBJ2-7,-,TRBD1,CASRPGQGGYEQYF,TGCGCCAGCAGACCGGGACAGGGAGGCTACGAGCAGTACTTC
TRBV19,TRBJ2-7,-,-,CASSMSLGPYEQYF,TGTGCCAGTAGTATGTCGCTGGGCCCCTACGAGCAGTACTTC
TRBV28,TRBJ1-5,-,-,CASRWQRYSNQPQHF,TGTGCCAGCCGCTGGCAGCGCTATAGCAATCAGCCCCAGCATTTT
TRBV13,TRBJ1-2,-,-,CASSLDAGAGYTF,TGTGCCAGCAGCTTAGATGCAGGGGCGGGCTACACCTTC
TRBV4-2,TRBJ1-4,-,-,CASSQELAGPGEKLFF,TGTGCCAGCAGCCAAGAGTTGGCAGGGCCCGGAGAAAAACTGTTTTTT
TRBV29-1,TRBJ1-5,-,-,CSVVTVGGSQPQHF,TGCAGCGTCGTTACGGTGGGGGGAAGTCAGCCCCAGCATTTT
TRBV6-5,TRBJ2-2,-,-,CASSMRGPNTGELFF,TGTGCCAGCTCGATGCGGGGGCCCAACACCGGGGAGCTGTTTTTT
TRBV6-1,TRBJ2-2,-,-,CASSESGPTGELFF,TGTGCCAGCAGTGAAAGCGGACCCACCGGGGAGCTGTTTTTT
TRBV12-3/TRBV12-4,TRBJ1-2,-,TRBD1,CASSSGGANGYTF,TGTGCCAGCAGCTCAGGGGGCGCGAACGGCTACACCTTC
TRBV5-4,TRBJ1-1,-,-,CASSLINSQIRAEAFF,TGTGCCAGCAGCTTGATTAACAGCCAGATCAGGGCTGAAGCTTTCTTT
TRBV6-6,TRBJ1-2,-,-,CASSYESRNYGYTF,TGTGCCAGCAGTTACGAATCCAGAAACTATGGCTACACCTTC
TRBV10-3,TRBJ2-7,-,-,CAISGDGGLYEQYF,TGTGCCATCAGTGGGGACGGGGGGCTCTACGAGCAGTACTTC
TRBV7-9,TRBJ2-7,-,-,CASSGTSRGEQYF,TGTGCCAGCAGCGGGACATCGAGGGGAGAGCAGTACTTC
TRBV7-2,TRBJ1-5,-,-,CASSLWQGGQPQHF,TGTGCCAGCAGCTTATGGCAGGGTGGTCAGCCCCAGCATTTT
TRBV9,TRBJ1-1,-,-,CASSLGLTNTEAFF,TGTGCCAGCAGTCTCGGGTTGACGAACACTGAAGCTTTCTTT
TRBV29-1,TRBJ2-7,-,-,CSVGGGRAASSYEQYF,TGCAGCGTTGGTGGAGGTAGAGCGGCGAGCTCCTACGAGCAGTACTTC
TRBV18,TRBJ1-2,-,-,CASSQPANNYGYTF,TGTGCCAGCTCCCAACCTGCTAATAACTATGGCTACACCTTC
TRBV9,TRBJ1-6,-,TRBD1,CASSEDRGMYSPLHF,TGTGCCAGCAGCGAGGACAGGGGAATGTACTCACCCCTCCACTTT
TRBV4-2,TRBJ2-1,-,-,CASSQVAGDEQFF,TGTGCCAGCAGCCAAGTAGCAGGGGATGAGCAGTTCTTC
TRBV27,TRBJ2-7,-,-,CASSLYTGRHEQYF,TGTGCCAGCAGTTTATATACAGGGCGGCACGAGCAGTACTTC
TRBV6-5,TRBJ2-7,-,TRBD2,CASSKLAGGPYEQYF,TGTGCCAGCAGTAAACTAGCGGGGGGTCCCTACGAGCAGTACTTC
TRBV29-1,TRBJ1-2,once,TRBD1,CSVEDRGLGYTF,TGCAGCGTTGAAGACAGGGGGCTCGGCTACACCTTC